This note documents a single TCR beta chain sequence. The antigen remains undetermined. This sample was included in a study of identical twins. Whole-study results and caveats: Out-of-frame alpha sequences common to twins exhibited a surplus of low generation probability. Excess sharing between twins was weaker in beta out-of-frame sequences.

Template switching added a universal primer site; cDNA carried unique molecular identifiers. One entry per CDR3 protein, called by TCRdb with MiXCR from the 5' RACE reads. This table has 1.5 million to 2 million distinct CDR3 sequences, under 35% appearing once. Material: cord blood. The receptor was isolated from a newborn girl in good health.

The CDR3: CACESPSAYEQYF. The CDR3 DNA reads TGTGCCTGTGAATCTCCCAGCGCCTACGAGCAGTACTTC. This chain links TRBV30 with TRBJ2-7; D is uncertain. The CDR3 covers 13 residues. The germline CDR1 and CDR2 sequences are GTSNPN and SVGIG (reference sequence). With 6 bases removed from V and 2 bases from J, the gap between germline ends came to 14 bases.